This T cell receptor (beta chain) comes out of a study of identifying expanded T cells in peripheral blood. Study-level points and caveats: Technical replicates showed roughly 1.2 changed clones; roughly two weeks approximately 15; four weeks 19.

The repertoire was sequenced with immunoSEQ multiplex PCR; TCRdb's copy has only in-frame clones and lacks some. The repertoire holds 100,000 or so clones, with approximately 88% as singletons. Healthy donors had no documented immune events, such as infections, while sampled. Germline CDR1 MNHNY, CDR2 SVGAGI (reference sequence). The V end was cut by 6 bases, the J end by 3 bases, with 12 bases between. The CDR3 spans 13 residues. Regarding this clone: The antigen is unknown.

The TCR was taken from a person between 18 and 69 years old in good health. V is TRBV6-6 and J is TRBJ2-7; possibly TRBD1 for D (6 bases). Sequences were obtained from blood. Here the CDR3 DNA reads TGTGCCAGCAGCCACAGGGTCGTCTACGAGCAGTACTTC. Translating it yields CASSHRVVYEQYF.